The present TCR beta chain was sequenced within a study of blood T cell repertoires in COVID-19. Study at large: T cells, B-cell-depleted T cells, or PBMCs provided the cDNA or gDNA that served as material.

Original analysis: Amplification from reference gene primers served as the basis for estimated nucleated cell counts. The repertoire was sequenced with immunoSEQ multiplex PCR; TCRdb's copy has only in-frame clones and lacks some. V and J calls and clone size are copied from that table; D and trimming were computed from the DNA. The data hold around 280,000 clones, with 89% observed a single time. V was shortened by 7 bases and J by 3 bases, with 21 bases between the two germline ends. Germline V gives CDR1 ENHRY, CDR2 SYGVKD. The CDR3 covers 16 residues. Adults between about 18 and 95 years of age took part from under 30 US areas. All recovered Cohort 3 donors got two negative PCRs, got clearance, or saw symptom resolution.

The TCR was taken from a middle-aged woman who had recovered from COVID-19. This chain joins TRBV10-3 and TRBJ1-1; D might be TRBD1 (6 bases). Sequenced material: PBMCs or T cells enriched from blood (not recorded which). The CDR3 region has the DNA TGTGCCATCAAAACGGGACAAGGCGGAGTGGACACTGAAGCTTTCTTT. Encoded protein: CAIKTGQGGVDTEAFF.